The 4 T cell receptor beta chains below all came from one sample that was sequenced in a study of T cell responses to AZD1222 COVID-19 vaccine. Sequencing used immunoSEQ multiplex PCR; TCRdb keeps in-frame clones, though not all of them. The table has around 210,000 clones, around 94% seen once. The material sequenced was peripheral blood, taken 28 days after the second dose of the MenACWY control vaccine. The receptors shown here come from an adult who received the MenACWY meningococcal vaccine as a control.

This CDR3 is CASSLFRQGVSGANVLTF. DNA of the CDR3: TGTGCCAGCAGTTTGTTCCGACAGGGGGTCTCTGGGGCCAACGTCCTGACTTTC. J is TRBJ2-6 and V is TRBV27; 9 nucleotides line up with TRBD1. The CDR3 runs to 18 residues. After removal of 3 bases from V and 0 bases from J, the junction contained 6 bases not matched to a gene. Per germline, CDR1 MNHEY and CDR2 SMNVEV (reference sequence).

This chain connects TRBV6-5 to TRBJ1-1; 8 nucleotides agree with TRBD1. This CDR3 spans 14 amino acids. Germline CDR1 reads MNHEY; CDR2 reads SVGAGI. The V gene end was trimmed by 6 bases and the J gene end by 1 base; junction bases not matched to a gene: 4. CDR3 sequence: CASSRQGPNTEAFF. The CDR3 coding sequence is TGTGCCAGCAGCCGACAGGGGCCGAACACTGAAGCTTTCTTT.

The J gene is TRBJ2-7, the V gene TRBV19; the D is unclear. CDR1 is LNHDA and CDR2 is SQIVND in the germline V gene (reference sequence). The V gene lost 4 bases and the J gene lost 3 bases, with 4 bases spanning the gap. This CDR3 has 11 residues. The CDR3 reads CASSNLYEQYF. In DNA, the CDR3 is TGTGCCAGTAGTAACCTCTACGAGCAGTACTTC.

The chain couples TRBV5-1 to TRBJ2-1; tentatively, D is TRBD1 or TRBD2 (5 bases each). V was cut by 5 bases and J by 2 bases, with 8 bases left in between. This CDR3 is built from 13 residues. CDR1 SGHRS and CDR2 YFSETQ come from the germline V gene. CDR3 sequence: CASRGTTYNEQFF. CDR3 bases: TGCGCCAGCAGAGGGACGACCTACAATGAGCAGTTCTTC.